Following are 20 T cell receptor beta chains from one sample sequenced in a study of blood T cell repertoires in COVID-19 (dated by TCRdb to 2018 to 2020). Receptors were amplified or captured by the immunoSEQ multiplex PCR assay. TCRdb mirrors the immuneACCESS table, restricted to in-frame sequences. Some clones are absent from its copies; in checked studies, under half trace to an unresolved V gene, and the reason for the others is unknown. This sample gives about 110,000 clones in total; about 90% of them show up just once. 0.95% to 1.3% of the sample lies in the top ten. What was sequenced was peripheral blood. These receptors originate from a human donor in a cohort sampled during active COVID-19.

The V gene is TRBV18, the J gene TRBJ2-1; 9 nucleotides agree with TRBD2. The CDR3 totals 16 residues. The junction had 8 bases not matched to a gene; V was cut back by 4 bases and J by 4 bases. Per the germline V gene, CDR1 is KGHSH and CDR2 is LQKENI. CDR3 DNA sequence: TGTGCCAGCTCACTAACGACTAGCGGTGGATACAATGAGCAGTTCTTC. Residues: CASSLTTSGGYNEQFF.

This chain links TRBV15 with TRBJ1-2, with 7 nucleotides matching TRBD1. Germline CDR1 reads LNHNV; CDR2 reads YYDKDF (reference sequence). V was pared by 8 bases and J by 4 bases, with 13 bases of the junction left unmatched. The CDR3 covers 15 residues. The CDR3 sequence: CATASRRGVTYGYTF. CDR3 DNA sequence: TGTGCCACCGCATCGCGCAGGGGGGTTACCTATGGCTACACCTTC.

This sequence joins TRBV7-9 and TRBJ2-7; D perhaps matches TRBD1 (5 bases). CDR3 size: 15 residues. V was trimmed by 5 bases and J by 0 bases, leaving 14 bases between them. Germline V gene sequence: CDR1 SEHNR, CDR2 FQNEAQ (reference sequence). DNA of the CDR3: TGTGCCAGCAGCCCCAGGGAACTACTCTCCTACGAGCAGTACTTC. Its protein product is CASSPRELLSYEQYF.

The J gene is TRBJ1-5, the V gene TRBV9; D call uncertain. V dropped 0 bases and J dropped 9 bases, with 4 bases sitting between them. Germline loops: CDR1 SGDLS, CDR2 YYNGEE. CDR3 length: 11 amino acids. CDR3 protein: CASSVALPQHF. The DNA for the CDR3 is TGTGCCAGCAGCGTAGCTCTGCCCCAGCATTTT.

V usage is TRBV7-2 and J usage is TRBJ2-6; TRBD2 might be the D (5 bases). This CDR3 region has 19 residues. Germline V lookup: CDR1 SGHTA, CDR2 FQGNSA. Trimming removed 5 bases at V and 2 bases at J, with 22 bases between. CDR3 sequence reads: CASSPRGSGVSAGANVLTF. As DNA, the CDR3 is TGTGCCAGCAGCCCCCGGGGATCCGGGGTCTCGGCTGGGGCCAACGTCCTGACTTTC.

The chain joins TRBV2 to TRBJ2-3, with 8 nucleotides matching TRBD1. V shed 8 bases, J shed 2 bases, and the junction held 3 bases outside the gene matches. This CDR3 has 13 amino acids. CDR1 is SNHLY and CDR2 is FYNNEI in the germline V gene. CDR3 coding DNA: TGTGCCAGCTGGGGACAGGTCACAGATACGCAGTATTTT. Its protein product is CASWGQVTDTQYF.

The CDR3 region is CSVGQGLAEAFF. The CDR3, as DNA: TGCAGCGTGGGACAGGGGCTCGCTGAAGCTTTCTTT. The V and J genes are TRBV29-1 and TRBJ1-1; 10 nucleotides agree with TRBD1. This CDR3 spans 12 amino acids. V shed 6 bases and J 6 bases; nucleotides not matched to a gene: 4. Germline CDR1 is SQVTM and CDR2 is ANQGSEA.

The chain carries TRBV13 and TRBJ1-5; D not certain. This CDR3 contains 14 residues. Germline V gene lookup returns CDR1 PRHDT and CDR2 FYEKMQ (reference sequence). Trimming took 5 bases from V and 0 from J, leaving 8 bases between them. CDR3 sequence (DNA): TGTGCCAGCAGCGTACAGAATAGCAATCAGCCCCAGCATTTT. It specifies CASSVQNSNQPQHF.

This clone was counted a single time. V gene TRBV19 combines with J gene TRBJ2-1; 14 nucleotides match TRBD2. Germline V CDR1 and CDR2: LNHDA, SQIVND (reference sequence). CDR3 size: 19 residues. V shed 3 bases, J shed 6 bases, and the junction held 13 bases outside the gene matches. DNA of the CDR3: TGTGCCAGTAGTATCGGACTAGCGGGAGGTTACTTTGCCTCCAATGAGCAGTTCTTC. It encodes CASSIGLAGGYFASNEQFF.

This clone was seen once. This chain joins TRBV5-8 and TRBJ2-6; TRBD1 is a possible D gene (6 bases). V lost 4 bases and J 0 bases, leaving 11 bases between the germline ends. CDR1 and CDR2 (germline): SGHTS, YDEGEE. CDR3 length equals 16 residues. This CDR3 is CASSPRQDSGANVLTF. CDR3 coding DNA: TGTGCCAGCAGCCCTCGACAGGACTCTGGGGCCAACGTCCTGACTTTC.

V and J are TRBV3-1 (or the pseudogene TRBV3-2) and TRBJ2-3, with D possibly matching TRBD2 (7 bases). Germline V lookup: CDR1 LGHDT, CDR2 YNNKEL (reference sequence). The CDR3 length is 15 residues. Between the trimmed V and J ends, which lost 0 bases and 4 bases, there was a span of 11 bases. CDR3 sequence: CASSQEGRGADTQYF. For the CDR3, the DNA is TGTGCCAGCAGCCAAGAGGGGAGGGGGGCAGATACGCAGTATTTT.

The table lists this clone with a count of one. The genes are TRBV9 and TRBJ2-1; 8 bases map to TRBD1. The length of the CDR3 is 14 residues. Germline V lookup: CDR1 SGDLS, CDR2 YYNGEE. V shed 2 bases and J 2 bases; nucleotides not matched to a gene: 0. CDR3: CASSVDRAYNEQFF. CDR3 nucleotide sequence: TGTGCCAGCAGCGTGGACAGGGCCTACAATGAGCAGTTCTTC.

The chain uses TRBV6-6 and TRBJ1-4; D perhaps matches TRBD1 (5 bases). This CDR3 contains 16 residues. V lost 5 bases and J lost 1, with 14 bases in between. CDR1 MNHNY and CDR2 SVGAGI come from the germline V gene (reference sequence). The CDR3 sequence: CASSASGRKTNEKLFF. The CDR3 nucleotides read TGTGCCAGCAGTGCGTCAGGGAGGAAAACTAATGAAAAACTGTTTTTT.

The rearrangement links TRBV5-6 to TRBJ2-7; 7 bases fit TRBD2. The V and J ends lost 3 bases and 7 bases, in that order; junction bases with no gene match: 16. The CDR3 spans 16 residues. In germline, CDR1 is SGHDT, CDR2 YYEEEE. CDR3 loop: CASSSGLGTKGGEQYF. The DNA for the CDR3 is TGTGCCAGCAGCTCCGGCTTAGGGACTAAAGGCGGGGAGCAGTACTTC.

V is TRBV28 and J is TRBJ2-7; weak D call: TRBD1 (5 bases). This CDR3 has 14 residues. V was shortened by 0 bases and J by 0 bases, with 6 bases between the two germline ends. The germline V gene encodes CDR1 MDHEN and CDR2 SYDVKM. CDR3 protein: CASSLWTVSYEQYF. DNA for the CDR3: TGTGCCAGCAGTTTATGGACAGTCTCCTACGAGCAGTACTTC.

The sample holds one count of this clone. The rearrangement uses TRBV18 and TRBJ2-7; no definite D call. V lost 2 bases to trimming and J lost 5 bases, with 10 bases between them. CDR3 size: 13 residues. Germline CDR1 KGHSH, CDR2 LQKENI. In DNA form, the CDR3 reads TGTGCCAGCTCACCAGCCCGAGGTAACGAGCAGTACTTC. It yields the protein CASSPARGNEQYF.

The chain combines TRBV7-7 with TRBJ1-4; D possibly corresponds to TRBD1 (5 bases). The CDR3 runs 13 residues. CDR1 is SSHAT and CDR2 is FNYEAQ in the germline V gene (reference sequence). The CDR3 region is CAPVRRGYEKLFF. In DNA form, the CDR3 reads TGTGCACCGGTCCGGAGGGGTTATGAAAAACTGTTTTTT.

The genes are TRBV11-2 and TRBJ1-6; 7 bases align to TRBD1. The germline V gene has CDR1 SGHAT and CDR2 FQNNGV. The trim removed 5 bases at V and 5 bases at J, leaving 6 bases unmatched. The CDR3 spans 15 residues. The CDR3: CASSPETGNNSPLHF. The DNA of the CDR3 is TGTGCCAGCAGCCCCGAGACAGGGAATAATTCACCCCTCCACTTT.

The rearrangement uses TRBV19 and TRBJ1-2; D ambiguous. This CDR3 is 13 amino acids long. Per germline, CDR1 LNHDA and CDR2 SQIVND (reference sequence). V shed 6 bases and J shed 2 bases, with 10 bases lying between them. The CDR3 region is CASRVGANYGYTF. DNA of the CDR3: TGTGCCAGTAGGGTAGGAGCCAACTATGGCTACACCTTC.

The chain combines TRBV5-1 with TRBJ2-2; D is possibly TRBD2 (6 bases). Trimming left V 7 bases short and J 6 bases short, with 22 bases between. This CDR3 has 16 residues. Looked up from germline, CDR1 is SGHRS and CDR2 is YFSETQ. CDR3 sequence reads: CASGFNSRRVSGELFF. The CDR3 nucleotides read TGCGCCAGCGGATTCAATAGTCGGAGGGTATCCGGGGAGCTGTTTTTT.